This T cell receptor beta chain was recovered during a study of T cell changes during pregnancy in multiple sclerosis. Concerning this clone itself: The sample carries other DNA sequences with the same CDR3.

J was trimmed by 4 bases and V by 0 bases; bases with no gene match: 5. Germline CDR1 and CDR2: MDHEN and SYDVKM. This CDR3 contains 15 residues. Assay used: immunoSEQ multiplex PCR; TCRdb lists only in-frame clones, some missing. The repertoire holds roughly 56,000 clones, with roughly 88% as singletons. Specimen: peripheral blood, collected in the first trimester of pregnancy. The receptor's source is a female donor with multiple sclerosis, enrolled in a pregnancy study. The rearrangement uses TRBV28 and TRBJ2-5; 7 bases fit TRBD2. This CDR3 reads CASSLWAGVVETQYF. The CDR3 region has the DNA TGTGCCAGCAGTTTATGGGCGGGGGTGGTAGAGACCCAGTACTTC.